The 21 T cell receptor beta chains below were found in one sample sequenced in a study of high-grade serous ovarian cancer treatment subgroups. Tumor samples were taken before definitive surgery or chemotherapy. Assay: immunoSEQ multiplex PCR; the TCRdb copy retains only in-frame clones and omits some. The table shows 35,000 to 45,000 clones, with over 60% occurring only once. Sample: tumor tissue. Receptors were obtained from a human donor with high-grade serous ovarian cancer.

V usage is TRBV10-2 and J usage is TRBJ2-5; TRBD2 aligns across 14 bases. The CDR3 consists of 15 residues. V shed 8 bases, J shed 1 base, and the junction held 3 bases outside the gene matches. Germline V gene data show CDR1 as WSHSY and CDR2 as SAAADI. The CDR3 here is CASLGLAGAQETQYF. CDR3 DNA: TGCGCCAGCTTGGGACTAGCGGGAGCCCAAGAGACCCAGTACTTC.

This clone was seen only once. V is TRBV4-3 and J is TRBJ2-1; 8 positions match TRBD2. Germline V lookup: CDR1 LGHNA, CDR2 YSLEER. V was pared by 4 bases and J by 4 bases, with 18 bases of the junction left unmatched. The CDR3 contains 19 residues. CDR3 in amino acids: CASSLGRVGLPRDYNEQFF. The CDR3 DNA reads TGCGCCAGCAGCCTCGGGAGGGTGGGTCTCCCGAGAGATTACAATGAGCAGTTCTTC.

A few counts support this clone. V and J are TRBV5-1 and TRBJ2-7; D assignment may be TRBD1 or TRBD2 (5 bases each). From germline, CDR1 is SGHRS and CDR2 YFSETQ. CDR3 length: 15 amino acids. V was shortened by 5 bases and J by 4 bases, with 19 bases between the two germline ends. The CDR3 DNA sequence: TGCGCCAGCAGGGCCGCCGGGACGGGCACATACGAGCAGTACTTC. Encoded protein: CASRAAGTGTYEQYF.

In this sample, this clone turned up a few times. The genes are TRBV6-5 and TRBJ1-1; 7 nucleotides align to TRBD1. The CDR3 runs to 13 residues. V dropped 10 bases and J dropped 2; count of bases not matched to a gene: 7. Germline values: CDR1 MNHEY, CDR2 SVGAGI. CDR3 DNA: TGTGCCACCTCCGGGACAGATAACACTGAAGCTTTCTTT. Amino acid sequence: CATSGTDNTEAFF.

The chain is built from TRBV6-6 and TRBJ1-1; tentatively, D is TRBD1 (5 bases). Trimming left V 5 bases short and J 3 bases short, with 7 bases between. The CDR3 has 12 amino acids. Germline CDR1 MNHNY, CDR2 SVGAGI (reference sequence). DNA for the CDR3: TGTGCCAGCAGTAGCAGGGACACTGAAGCTTTCTTT. As protein: CASSSRDTEAFF.

The gene calls are TRBV28 and TRBJ2-1, with a tentative D call TRBD2 (7 bases). Germline V gene data show CDR1 as MDHEN and CDR2 as SYDVKM. V was shortened by 2 bases and J by 5 bases, with 22 bases between the two germline ends. CDR3 length equals 18 residues. The CDR3 is CASSLPGRGRSSDNEQFF. The CDR3 DNA follows: TGTGCCAGCAGTTTACCGGGGAGGGGGAGGTCTTCGGACAATGAGCAGTTCTTC.

In this sample, this clone is medium-sized. The chain links TRBV6-5 to TRBJ1-2; D remains unclear. The ends were cut back, 0 bases at V and 3 bases at J, with 5 bases in the middle. CDR1 and CDR2 (germline): MNHEY, SVGAGI. The CDR3 covers 13 residues. The CDR3 loop is CASSYSMHYGYTF. DNA of the CDR3: TGTGCCAGCAGTTACTCGATGCACTATGGCTACACCTTC.

The V and J genes are TRBV5-5 and TRBJ2-5; D uncertain. The V gene's germline CDR1 is SGHKS and CDR2 YYEKEE (reference sequence). CDR3 length equals 14 residues. V lost 2 bases and J 2 bases, leaving 10 bases between the germline ends. CDR3 loop: CASSFIAWQETQYF. CDR3 bases: TGTGCCAGCAGCTTCATCGCGTGGCAAGAGACCCAGTACTTC.

The chain uses TRBV28 and TRBJ2-2; D might be TRBD2 (6 bases). Germline CDR1 reads MDHEN; CDR2 reads SYDVKM. This CDR3 spans 15 amino acids. The V end was cut by 5 bases, the J end by 5 bases, with 15 bases between. CDR3 sequence reads: CASSPGPAGTGELFF. The CDR3 nucleotides read TGTGCCAGCAGTCCCGGACCCGCGGGGACCGGGGAGCTGTTTTTT.

The chain carries TRBV7-3 and TRBJ2-7; 11 bases match TRBD2. Germline V gene lookup returns CDR1 SGHTA and CDR2 FQGTGA. The CDR3 covers 15 residues. V lost 2 bases, J lost 5 bases, and 5 bases stayed unmatched. CDR3 loop: CASSLLAGGSNEQYF. As DNA, the CDR3 is TGTGCCAGCAGCTTATTAGCGGGAGGGAGCAACGAGCAGTACTTC.

V is TRBV10-3 and J is TRBJ2-6; D might be TRBD1 (5 bases). The CDR3 runs to 17 residues. The V end lost 5 bases, the J end lost 1 base, and 15 bases lay between the germline ends. Germline V gives CDR1 ENHRY, CDR2 SYGVKD. For the CDR3, the DNA is TGTGCCATCAGTCCAGGGTTTTCGGCTTCTGGGGCCAACGTCCTGACTTTC. It specifies CAISPGFSASGANVLTF.

The DNA for the CDR3 is TGCAGTGCTGGGATGGGCATTCAGTACTTC. It specifies CSAGMGIQYF. V gene TRBV20-1 combines with J gene TRBJ2-4; D is unresolved. Germline lookup yields CDR1 DFQATT and CDR2 SNEGSKA (reference sequence). Trimming cost V 5 bases and J 9 bases, with 8 bases left between them. The CDR3 loop spans 10 amino acids.

The rearrangement uses TRBV28 and TRBJ1-2, with D unresolved. Between the trimmed V and J ends, which lost 9 bases and 0 bases, there was a span of 5 bases. Germline V lookup: CDR1 MDHEN, CDR2 SYDVKM. CDR3 size: 11 residues. CDR3 in DNA: TGTGCCAGTGTTGCTAACTATGGCTACACCTTC. Protein: CASVANYGYTF.

This clone was seen only once. The chain couples TRBV9 to TRBJ2-3; D unresolved. Trimming cost V 1 base and J 0 bases, with 9 bases left between them. Germline V gene data show CDR1 as SGDLS and CDR2 as YYNGEE. CDR3 length: 15 amino acids. As DNA, the CDR3 is TGTGCCAGCAGCGTAAGGCGAACTAGCACAGATACGCAGTATTTT. Encoded protein: CASSVRRTSTDTQYF.

This chain links TRBV23-1 with TRBJ2-7; 10 bases are shared with TRBD1. TRBV23-1 is reported as an ORF; its role is uncertain. Unmatched junction bases numbered 7, after V lost 4 bases and J lost 4 bases. The CDR3 runs to 15 residues. For the CDR3, the DNA is TGCGCCAGCAGTCGACGGGACAGGGGCGCGTACGAGCAGTACTTC. Its translation: CASSRRDRGAYEQYF.

The chain has TRBV19 and TRBJ2-1; D unclear. This CDR3 has 15 amino acids. V lost 6 bases and J lost 0, with 12 bases in between. CDR1 and CDR2 (germline): LNHDA, SQIVND (reference sequence). This CDR3 is CASSQQHNSYNEQFF. The CDR3, as DNA: TGTGCCAGTAGCCAGCAGCACAACTCCTACAATGAGCAGTTCTTC.

The chain couples TRBV27 to TRBJ2-5; 7 nucleotides match TRBD1. The V segment lost 5 bases and the J segment 5 bases; nucleotides outside the gene matches: 5. The CDR3 runs 13 residues. From germline, CDR1 is MNHEY and CDR2 SMNVEV (reference sequence). The DNA for the CDR3 is TGTGCCAGCAGTCAGACAGGGATGGAGACCCAGTACTTC. Encoded protein: CASSQTGMETQYF.

This rearrangement joins TRBV7-9 to TRBJ2-1; a weak D match, TRBD1 (5 bases). CDR1 is SEHNR, CDR2 FQNEAQ, per germline (reference sequence). The CDR3 spans 12 residues. The germline V and J ends were trimmed by 6 bases and 8 bases, with 11 bases remaining between them. The CDR3 nucleotides are TGTGCCAGCAGTCAGGGTTCGGATGAGCAGTTCTTC. The encoded protein is CASSQGSDEQFF.

This clone has a handful of counts. The CDR3 here is CASSPSSVTTGELFF. DNA for the CDR3: TGTGCCAGCAGCCCTAGCAGCGTTACCACCGGGGAGCTGTTTTTT. The chain couples TRBV7-3 to TRBJ2-2, with a tentative D call TRBD2 (5 bases). Trimming cost V 5 bases and J 4 bases, with 14 bases left between them. Germline assignment: CDR1 SGHTA and CDR2 FQGTGA. The CDR3 has 15 residues. Variable domain in full (rest from reference TRBV7-3 and TRBJ2-2): GAGVSQTPSNKVTEKGKYVELRCDPISGHTALYWYRQSLGQGPEFLIYFQGTGAADDSGLPNDRFFAVRPEGSVSTLKIQRTERGDSAVYLCASSPSSVTTGELFFGEGSRLTVL.

The chain is built from TRBV11-2 and TRBJ1-5; D ambiguous. Germline CDR1 reads SGHAT; CDR2 reads FQNNGV. Between the trimmed V and J ends, which lost 1 base and 4 bases, there was a span of 5 bases. This CDR3 comprises 13 residues. This CDR3 reads CASSLVGNQPQHF. The CDR3 nucleotides are TGTGCCAGCAGCTTAGTAGGGAATCAGCCCCAGCATTTT.

The chain is built from TRBV29-1 and TRBJ1-1; D uncertain. V was clipped by 6 bases and J by 1 base, with 12 bases between them. This CDR3 is built from 13 residues. Looked up from germline, CDR1 is SQVTM and CDR2 is ANQGSEA. CDR3 DNA sequence: TGCAGCGTGACTCCGGCGACGAACACTGAAGCTTTCTTT. Protein product: CSVTPATNTEAFF.